A selection of T cell receptor beta chains follows, all from one sample in a study of blood T cell repertoires in COVID-19. Generated by immunoSEQ multiplex PCR, the TCRdb table keeps only in-frame clones and is missing some. The sample lists tens of thousands of clones, roughly 80% occurring once. The sample was peripheral blood. These receptors were taken from a woman of 80 years or more with active or convalescent COVID-19. Both conserved end residues are part of each CDR3. A D gene is named only where the DNA matches it firmly. Some rows have no size entry. The others give once, few or many, or a class for an expanded clone.

d_call	j_call	v_call	clone_size	cdr3_aa	cdr3_nt
NA	TRBJ2-1	TRBV12-5	NA	CASGLRGLGEQFF	TGTGCTAGTGGTTTACGAGGCTTGGGTGAGCAGTTCTTC
TRBD1	TRBJ1-1	TRBV7-6	NA	CASSTYGQGGTEAFF	TGTGCCAGCAGCACCTACGGACAGGGGGGCACTGAAGCTTTCTTT
TRBD2	TRBJ2-1	TRBV29-1	once	CSVGGRWVNEQFF	TGCAGCGTCGGCGGGAGATGGGTAAATGAGCAGTTCTTC
TRBD2	TRBJ2-1	TRBV5-1	NA	CASSPSLAGGSNEQFF	TGCGCCAGCAGCCCTAGCCTAGCGGGAGGTAGCAATGAGCAGTTCTTC
TRBD1	TRBJ1-2	TRBV2	NA	CASSGRGTANYGYTF	TGTGCCAGCAGTGGGAGGGGGACAGCTAACTATGGCTACACCTTC
NA	TRBJ2-5	TRBV3-1/TRBV3-2	NA	CATYHSKETQYF	TGTGCCACATACCACTCGAAAGAGACCCAGTACTTC
TRBD1	TRBJ1-1	TRBV18	NA	CASKTDRAGTEAFF	TGTGCCAGTAAAACGGACAGGGCGGGAACTGAAGCTTTCTTT
NA	TRBJ1-3	TRBV5-8	NA	CASSLVALRGRNTIYF	TGTGCCAGCAGCTTGGTGGCACTCAGAGGGAGAAACACCATATATTTT
NA	TRBJ1-2	TRBV6-5	NA	CASKKGQGYGYTF	TGTGCCAGCAAAAAGGGGCAGGGGTATGGCTACACCTTC
TRBD2	TRBJ2-7	TRBV3-1/TRBV3-2	NA	CASSHDTIAGAFVYEQYF	TGTGCCAGCAGCCACGACACGATAGCGGGAGCTTTTGTATACGAGCAGTACTTC
NA	TRBJ1-3	TRBV7-3	NA	CASSTLGGISGNTIYF	TGTGCCAGCAGCACCCTAGGGGGTATCTCTGGAAACACCATATATTTT
TRBD1	TRBJ2-7	TRBV5-5	NA	CASSLVGQGTYEQYF	TGTGCCAGCAGCTTGGTGGGACAGGGGACCTACGAGCAGTACTTC
NA	TRBJ2-7	TRBV10-3	NA	CAISDRGNYEQYF	TGTGCCATCAGTGATAGGGGGAACTACGAGCAGTACTTC
NA	TRBJ2-2	TRBV7-2	NA	CASSLSRVLANTGELFF	TGTGCCAGCAGCTTATCAAGGGTACTAGCGAACACCGGGGAGCTGTTTTTT
TRBD1	TRBJ2-7	TRBV5-1	NA	CASSRTGVDSYEQYF	TGCGCCAGCAGCCGGACAGGGGTGGATTCCTACGAGCAGTACTTC
TRBD2	TRBJ2-7	TRBV28	NA	CASSRPGLGTYEQYF	TGTGCCAGCAGTCGACCGGGACTAGGTACCTACGAGCAGTACTTC
NA	TRBJ2-7	TRBV27	NA	CASSLSYSPYEQYF	TGTGCCAGCAGTTTATCGTACAGCCCCTACGAGCAGTACTTC
TRBD1	TRBJ1-2	TRBV7-9	few	CASNKGQLVDGYTF	TGTGCCAGCAACAAGGGACAGCTCGTGGATGGCTACACCTTC
NA	TRBJ2-5	TRBV19	NA	CASSIGARRQETQYF	TGTGCCAGTAGCATAGGGGCCCGGAGGCAAGAGACCCAGTACTTC
TRBD2	TRBJ2-3	TRBV5-8	once	CASSSGRYRGETDTQYF	TGTGCCAGCAGCTCCGGGCGCTATCGGGGGGAAACAGATACGCAGTATTTT
TRBD2	TRBJ2-1	TRBV7-8	NA	CASSLVGSGVNEQFF	TGTGCCAGCAGCTTAGTTGGTAGCGGGGTCAATGAGCAGTTCTTC
NA	TRBJ2-1	TRBV7-2	NA	CASSFQAGLPDNEQFF	TGTGCCAGCAGCTTTCAGGCGGGACTGCCCGACAATGAGCAGTTCTTC
TRBD1	TRBJ1-1	TRBV13	NA	CASSSPYRGATEAFF	TGTGCCAGCAGCTCCCCGTACAGGGGAGCCACCGAAGCTTTCTTT
NA	TRBJ1-4	TRBV12-3/TRBV12-4	NA	CASSSPGEKLFF	TGTGCCAGCAGTTCGCCCGGTGAAAAACTGTTTTTT
NA	TRBJ1-1	TRBV7-2	once	CASSLGPVGGGTEAFF	TGTGCCAGCAGCTTAGGCCCGGTCGGGGGGGGGACTGAAGCTTTCTTT
NA	TRBJ2-1	TRBV7-9	NA	CASTQRAELLFDEQFF	TGTGCCAGCACGCAGAGAGCGGAATTACTTTTCGATGAGCAGTTCTTC
TRBD1	TRBJ2-5	TRBV7-9	NA	CASSFSGRGRGTQYF	TGTGCCAGCAGCTTCTCAGGCAGGGGGCGCGGGACCCAGTACTTC
NA	TRBJ2-5	TRBV5-6	NA	CASSPAPGSATGGSQYF	TGTGCCAGCAGCCCGGCCCCGGGCTCCGCTACCGGAGGGTCCCAGTACTTC
TRBD2	TRBJ2-7	TRBV27	NA	CASSHGTSGREDEQYF	TGTGCCAGCAGTCACGGGACTAGCGGGAGGGAGGACGAGCAGTACTTC